The 4 T cell receptor beta chains listed next were all sequenced from one sample in a study of blood T cell repertoires in COVID-19. The method was immunoSEQ multiplex PCR; TCRdb's version includes in-frame clones alone and lacks a portion of them. The repertoire has approximately 200,000 clones, 80% to 85% of them found once; the top ten carry 7% to 9%. Input material: PBMCs or T cells enriched from blood (not recorded which). The receptors stem from a man between 35 and 55 years old who had recovered from COVID-19.

The chain links TRBV11-2 to TRBJ2-2; 9 nucleotides match TRBD1. This CDR3 has 15 amino acids. Germline lookup yields CDR1 SGHAT and CDR2 FQNNGV. After removal of 5 bases from V and 6 bases from J, the junction contained 7 bases not matched to a gene. CDR3 sequence reads: CASSRDRVEPGELFF. DNA for the CDR3: TGTGCCAGCAGCCGGGACAGGGTAGAACCCGGGGAGCTGTTTTTT. The variable domain in full, with the rest retrieved from reference TRBV11-2 and TRBJ2-2, is EAGVAQSPRYKIIEKRQSVAFWCNPISGHATLYWYQQILGQGPKLLIQFQNNGVVDDSQLPKDRFSAERLKGVDSTLKIQPAKLEDSAVYLCASSRDRVEPGELFFGEGSRLTVL.

The chain joins TRBV19 to TRBJ1-6, with a tentative D call TRBD1 (6 bases). The CDR3 is 16 residues long. Germline CDR1 is LNHDA and CDR2 is SQIVND (reference sequence). Trimming removed 7 bases from V and 8 bases from J, with 21 bases in between. CDR3 residues: CASTPSIGGVHSPLHF. CDR3 nucleotide sequence: TGTGCCAGTACCCCTTCCATAGGGGGGGTCCATTCACCCCTCCACTTT.

This chain's CDR3 is CASSSGFANTGELFF. CDR3 nucleotide sequence: TGTGCCAGCAGTTCGGGTTTCGCGAACACCGGGGAGCTGTTTTTT. V and J are TRBV28 and TRBJ2-2; no clear D gene. CDR1 and CDR2 (germline): MDHEN, SYDVKM. Trimming took off 4 bases at V and 0 bases at J, with 9 bases between the two ends. This CDR3 has 15 amino acids.

The V and J genes are TRBV15 and TRBJ1-2, with D tentatively TRBD1 (5 bases). The CDR3 sequence is 15 residues long. Trimming cost V 0 bases and J 8 bases, with 16 bases left between them. Germline CDR1 is LNHNV and CDR2 is YYDKDF (reference sequence). The CDR3 is CATSRDQGLSGGYTF. CDR3 DNA: TGTGCCACCAGCAGAGATCAGGGACTGTCCGGGGGCTACACCTTC.